These 13 T cell receptor beta chains share one sample of origin, sequenced in a study of T-cell memory formation after mild COVID-19. TCRdb independently ran MiXCR on the 5' RACE reads; one entry per CDR3 protein. The sample carries hundreds of thousands of distinct CDR3 sequences, 15% to 20% recorded once. The sample was PBMCs or a T cell subset sorted from them (not recorded which). These receptors all come from an adult woman who had mild COVID-19 (a few samples of this study predate the infection). Cell type and time point are not known.

This clonotype was seen at least ten times. In DNA form, the CDR3 reads TGTGCCACCAGTGATTGGGGGCAGGGTACGCAGTATTTT. This encodes CATSDWGQGTQYF. This rearrangement joins TRBV24-1 to TRBJ2-3; D might be TRBD1 (6 bases). The CDR3 is made up of 13 amino acids. V lost 2 bases and J lost 8, with 10 bases in between. CDR1 KGHDR and CDR2 SFDVKD come from the germline V gene.

This clonotype appeared a few times. This chain uses TRBV24-1 with TRBJ1-5; the D gene is possibly TRBD1 (6 bases). The germline V and J ends were trimmed by 7 bases and 6 bases, with 12 bases remaining between them. The CDR3 length is 13 residues. Looked up from germline, CDR1 is KGHDR and CDR2 is SFDVKD. CDR3 coding DNA: TGTGCCACCAGCCTGACGGGGGCTCAGCCCCAGCATTTT. Residues: CATSLTGAQPQHF.

This clonotype was seen only a few times. The chain has TRBV16 and TRBJ2-1; D possibly uses TRBD1 or TRBD2 (5 bases each). V shed 3 bases and J shed 4 bases, with 16 bases lying between them. CDR1 and CDR2 (germline): KGHSY, FQNENV. This CDR3 region has 16 residues. CDR3 DNA: TGTGCCAGCAGCCAGAGCAGGGAGCACCCTTACAATGAGCAGTTCTTC. It is translated as CASSQSREHPYNEQFF. The full variable domain, with the rest looked up from reference TRBV16 and TRBJ2-1, is GEEVAQTPKHLVRGEGQKAKLYCAPIKGHSYVFWYQQVLKNEFKFLISFQNENVFDETGMPKERFSAKCLPNSPCSLEIQATKLEDSAVYFCASSQSREHPYNEQFFGPGTRLTVL.

This clonotype appeared a few times. The chain employs TRBV14 and TRBJ2-7; D is tentatively TRBD1 or TRBD2 (5 bases each). Trimming cost V 4 bases and J 3 bases, with 19 bases left between them. CDR3 length equals 16 residues. The germline CDR1 and CDR2 sequences are SGHDN and FVKESK. CDR3 residues: CASSRGPGRRVYEQYF. The CDR3 DNA follows: TGTGCCAGCAGCCGAGGTCCGGGACGGAGAGTCTACGAGCAGTACTTC. The entire variable domain, with the rest obtained from reference TRBV14 and TRBJ2-7, is as follows: EAGVTQFPSHSVIEKGQTVTLRCDPISGHDNLYWYRRVMGKEIKFLLHFVKESKQDESGMPNNRFLAERTGGTYSTLKVQPAELEDSGVYFCASSRGPGRRVYEQYFGPGTRLTVT.

This clonotype showed up just a few times. V usage is TRBV4-3 and J usage is TRBJ1-5; no reliable D call. This CDR3 has 15 amino acids. The germline CDR1 and CDR2 sequences are LGHNA and YSLEER. V lost 2 bases and J 3 bases, leaving 11 bases between the germline ends. CDR3 region: CASSQQVSVNQPQHF. Written as DNA, the CDR3 is TGCGCCAGCAGCCAACAAGTTAGTGTCAATCAGCCCCAGCATTTT.

This clonotype has a count of ten or more. The CDR3 loop reads CASSHQGENTEAFF. CDR3 nucleotide sequence: TGCGCCAGCAGCCATCAGGGGGAGAACACTGAAGCTTTCTTT. The gene calls are TRBV4-3 and TRBJ1-1; 7 positions match TRBD1. In germline, CDR1 is LGHNA, CDR2 YSLEER. V shed 3 bases and J 1 base; nucleotides not matched to a gene: 2. The length of the CDR3 is 14 residues.

This clonotype was observed a few times. The chain joins TRBV19 to TRBJ1-5; D uncertain. V lost 3 bases and J lost 9, with 15 bases in between. There are 14 residues in the CDR3. Germline V lookup: CDR1 LNHDA, CDR2 SQIVND (reference sequence). The CDR3 DNA is TGTGCCAGTAGTATCTTTGGACCGGCCTGGCCCCAGCATTTT. Translated: CASSIFGPAWPQHF.

This chain joins TRBV14 and TRBJ2-5; D ambiguous. This CDR3 spans 15 amino acids. Germline V gene sequence: CDR1 SGHDN, CDR2 FVKESK. The germline V and J ends were trimmed by 4 bases and 1 base, with 13 bases remaining between them. CDR3 region: CASSRNFHTQETQYF. The CDR3 region has the DNA TGTGCCAGCAGCCGGAACTTTCATACCCAAGAGACCCAGTACTTC.

The CDR3 bases are TGCGCCAGCAGCTTTGTCGGGGGAGGGCCCCCTAACGAGCAGTACTTC. Translated: CASSFVGGGPPNEQYF. This sequence joins TRBV5-1 and TRBJ2-7; 7 nucleotides agree with TRBD2. This CDR3 has 16 residues. V dropped 2 bases and J dropped 5; count of bases not matched to a gene: 13. Germline loops: CDR1 SGHRS, CDR2 YFSETQ. The full variable domain, in which reference TRBV5-1 and TRBJ2-7 provide the parts outside the CDR3, is KAGVTQTPRYLIKTRGQQVTLSCSPISGHRSVSWYQQTPGQGLQFLFEYFSETQRNKGNFPGRFSGRQFSNSRSEMNVSTLELGDSALYLCASSFVGGGPPNEQYFGPGTRLTVT.

The V call is TRBV4-2, the J call TRBJ2-1; D possibly corresponds to TRBD2 (6 bases). CDR3 size: 15 residues. Germline V gene data show CDR1 as LGHNA and CDR2 as YNFKEQ. The germline V and J ends were trimmed by 5 bases and 8 bases, with 19 bases remaining between them. For the CDR3, the DNA is TGTGCCAGCAGCTCTACGGCGTCCCCGGGGGATGAGCAGTTCTTC. This codes for CASSSTASPGDEQFF.

The chain employs TRBV27 and TRBJ2-7; 8 nucleotides line up with TRBD1. CDR3 size: 15 residues. The V and J ends lost 10 bases and 7 bases, in that order; junction bases with no gene match: 18. CDR1 and CDR2 (germline): MNHEY, SMNVEV (reference sequence). The CDR3 region has the DNA TGTGCCACCGCCGGACAGGGCCCTACGGTTGGAGAGCAGTACTTC. Amino acids: CATAGQGPTVGEQYF.

In its sample, this clonotype was seen a few times. The CDR3 nucleotides read TGTGCCTGGAGTTCGCAGGTATACAATGAGCAGTTCTTC. The encoded protein is CAWSSQVYNEQFF. The genes are TRBV30 and TRBJ2-1; D gene uncertain. V lost 2 bases and J 4 bases, leaving 9 bases between the germline ends. Germline-derived CDR1 and CDR2 are GTSNPN and SVGIG (reference sequence). The CDR3 runs to 13 residues.

The CDR3 DNA reads as TGTGCCAGCAGCTCCCCGCGGGGGGATCGACATACGCAGTATTTT. Its translation is CASSSPRGDRHTQYF. The rearrangement links TRBV7-2 to TRBJ2-3; TRBD2 agrees at 8 bases. CDR1 and CDR2 from the germline V gene are SGHTA and FQGNSA. This CDR3 has 15 amino acids. With 4 bases clipped from V and 7 bases from J, the junction kept 10 bases outside the gene matches.